The 3 T cell receptor beta chains listed next were all sequenced from one sample in a study of molecular identifiers for immune sequencing clone quantification. TCRdb reprocessed the PCR reads with MiXCR, giving one entry per CDR3 protein. The sample includes a few hundred thousand distinct CDR3 sequences, around 21% of them seen just once. The sequenced sample was naive CD8+ T cells from blood, with Jurkat cell RNA spiked in. Subset denoted: FACS-sorted CD8+CD4-CCR7+CD45RA+ naive T cells. Receptors were obtained from a human donor in good health. Some libraries in this study had Jurkat cell RNA spiked in.

The chain carries TRBV12-3 or TRBV12-4 and TRBJ2-7; TRBD1 matches at 7 bases. Germline trimming cut 6 bases from V and 5 bases from J; bases unmatched to any gene: 13. The CDR3 covers 15 residues. CDR3 nucleotide sequence: TGTGCCAGCAGCTTTCCGTCGACAGGGTTCAACGAGCAGTACTTC. Translating it yields CASSFPSTGFNEQYF.

Comments on this clonotype: This CDR3 is missing its conserved last phenylalanine or tryptophan, likely due to a read error. This chain connects TRBV27 to TRBJ2-7; a possible D gene is TRBD1 (6 bases). V was pared by 0 bases and J by 3 bases, with 12 bases between. This CDR3 contains 15 residues. CDR1 MNHEY and CDR2 SMNVEV come from the germline V gene (reference sequence). CDR3 residues: CASSLSTGYRYEQYL. The CDR3 nucleotides read TGTGCCAGCAGTTTATCGACAGGTTACCGCTACGAGCAGTACCTC.

This clonotype turned up a few times. This chain connects TRBV6-6 to TRBJ2-1; D is unresolved. Deletions cut 0 bases from V and 8 bases from J, with 5 bases between. The CDR3 covers 12 residues. CDR1 MNHNY and CDR2 SVGAGI come from the germline V gene (reference sequence). The CDR3 DNA reads as TGTGCCAGCAGTTACTCGATGGATGAGCAGTTCTTC. Translated: CASSYSMDEQFF.